The 5 T cell receptor beta chains below come from one sample, sequenced in a study of blood T cell repertoires in COVID-19. Profiling relied on immunoSEQ multiplex PCR, and the TCRdb table lists in-frame clones only, not all of them. Among 270,000 or so clones listed, under 90% were seen once. Input material: peripheral blood. These receptors were collected from a woman between 40 and 55 years old who had recovered from COVID-19.

The rearrangement links TRBV7-6 to TRBJ1-1; TRBD1 aligns across 7 bases. Per germline, CDR1 SGHVS and CDR2 FNYEAQ. The CDR3 is 18 residues long. V lost 5 bases, J lost 1 base, and 16 bases stayed unmatched. CDR3 nucleotides: TGTGCCAGCAGCAAGTCGGCGCGGGACAGCCCTAAGAACACTGAAGCTTTCTTT. Its translation: CASSKSARDSPKNTEAFF.

CDR3 region: CATSREAGGRETQYF. For the CDR3, the DNA is TGTGCCACCAGCAGGGAAGCGGGAGGTAGAGAGACCCAGTACTTC. J is TRBJ2-5 and V is TRBV15, with 9 bases fitting TRBD2. Germline V lookup: CDR1 LNHNV, CDR2 YYDKDF (reference sequence). Losses at the gene ends were 3 bases for V and 4 bases for J; bases not matched to a gene: 6. The CDR3 spans 15 residues.

The rearrangement joins TRBV3-1 (or the pseudogene TRBV3-2) to TRBJ2-1; tentative D call: TRBD2 (5 bases). There are 13 residues in the CDR3. V lost 4 bases, J lost 6 bases, and 10 bases lay in between. The V gene's germline CDR1 is LGHDT and CDR2 YNNKEL (reference sequence). The CDR3 sequence is CASSRRQSNEQFF. CDR3 in DNA: TGTGCCAGCAGCCGGAGGCAAAGCAATGAGCAGTTCTTC.

The gene calls are TRBV7-8 and TRBJ1-1, with D unresolved. Germline assignment: CDR1 SGHVS and CDR2 FQNEAQ. The V gene lost 2 bases and the J gene lost 3 bases, with 13 bases spanning the gap. The CDR3 length is 15 residues. The CDR3, as DNA: TGTGCCAGCAGCTTATTTCAGTCGGGAGACACTGAAGCTTTCTTT. It yields the protein CASSLFQSGDTEAFF.

The rearrangement joins TRBV11-3 to TRBJ2-1; D is possibly TRBD1 (6 bases). Trimming left V 5 bases short and J 14 bases short, with 25 bases between. This CDR3 has 15 residues. Germline V gene data show CDR1 as SGHNT and CDR2 as YENEEA. In DNA, the CDR3 is TGTGCCAGCAGCCTTAGTTTCCCACAGGGTTTAAGTGAGTTCTTC. Protein product: CASSLSFPQGLSEFF.